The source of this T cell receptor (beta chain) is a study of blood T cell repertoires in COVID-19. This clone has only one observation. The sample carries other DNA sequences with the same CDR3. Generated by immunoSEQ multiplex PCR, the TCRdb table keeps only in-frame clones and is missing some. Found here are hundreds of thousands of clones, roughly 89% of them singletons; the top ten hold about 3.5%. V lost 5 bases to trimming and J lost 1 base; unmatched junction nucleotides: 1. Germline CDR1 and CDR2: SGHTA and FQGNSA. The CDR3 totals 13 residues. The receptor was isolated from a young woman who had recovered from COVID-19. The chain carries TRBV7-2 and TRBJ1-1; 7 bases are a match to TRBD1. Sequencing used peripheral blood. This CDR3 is CASSRQGNTEAFF. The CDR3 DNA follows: TGTGCCAGCAGCCGACAGGGGAACACTGAAGCTTTCTTT.